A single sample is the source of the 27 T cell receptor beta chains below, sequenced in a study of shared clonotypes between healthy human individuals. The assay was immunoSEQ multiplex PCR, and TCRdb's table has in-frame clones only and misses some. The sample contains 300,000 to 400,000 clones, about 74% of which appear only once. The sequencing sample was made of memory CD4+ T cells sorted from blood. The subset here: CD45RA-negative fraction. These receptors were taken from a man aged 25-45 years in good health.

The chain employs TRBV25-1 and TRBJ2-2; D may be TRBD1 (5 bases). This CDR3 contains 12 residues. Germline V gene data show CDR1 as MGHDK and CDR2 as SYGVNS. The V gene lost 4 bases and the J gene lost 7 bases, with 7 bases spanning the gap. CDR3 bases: TGTGCCAGCAGTGTCCAGGGCGGGGAGCTGTTTTTT. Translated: CASSVQGGELFF.

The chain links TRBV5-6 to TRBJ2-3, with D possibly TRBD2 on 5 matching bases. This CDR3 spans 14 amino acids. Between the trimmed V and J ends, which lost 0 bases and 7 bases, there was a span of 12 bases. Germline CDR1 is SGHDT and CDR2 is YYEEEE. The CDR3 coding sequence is TGTGCCAGCAGCTTGGTTACTAGTGGGAATACGCAGTATTTT. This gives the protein CASSLVTSGNTQYF. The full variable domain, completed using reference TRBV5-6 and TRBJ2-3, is DAGVTQSPTHLIKTRGQQVTLRCSPKSGHDTVSWYQQALGQGPQFIFQYYEEEERQRGNFPDRFSGHQFPNYSSELNVNALLLGDSALYLCASSLVTSGNTQYFGPGTRLTVL.

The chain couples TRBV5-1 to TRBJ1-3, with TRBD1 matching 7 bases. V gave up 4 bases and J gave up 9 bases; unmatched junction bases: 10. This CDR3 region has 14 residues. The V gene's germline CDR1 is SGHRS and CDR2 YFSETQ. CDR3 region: CASSPGTDLGTIYF. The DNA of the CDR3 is TGCGCCAGCAGCCCGGGGACAGATCTGGGCACCATATATTTT. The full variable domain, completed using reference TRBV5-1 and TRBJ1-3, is KAGVTQTPRYLIKTRGQQVTLSCSPISGHRSVSWYQQTPGQGLQFLFEYFSETQRNKGNFPGRFSGRQFSNSRSEMNVSTLELGDSALYLCASSPGTDLGTIYFGEGSWLTVV.

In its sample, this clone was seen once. The CDR3 sequence is CARLQRGVETQYF. For the CDR3, the DNA is TGTGCTAGATTACAGCGGGGGGTAGAGACCCAGTACTTC. This chain uses TRBV7-7 with TRBJ2-5; 9 nucleotides align to TRBD2. Germline V gives CDR1 SSHAT, CDR2 FNYEAQ (reference sequence). This CDR3 spans 13 amino acids. The variable domain in full, completed from reference TRBV7-7 and TRBJ2-5, reads GAGVSQSPRYKVTKRGQDVTLRCDPISSHATLYWYQQALGQGPEFLTYFNYEAQPDKSGLPSDRFSAERPEGSISTLTIQRTEQRDSAMYRCARLQRGVETQYFGPGTRLLVL.

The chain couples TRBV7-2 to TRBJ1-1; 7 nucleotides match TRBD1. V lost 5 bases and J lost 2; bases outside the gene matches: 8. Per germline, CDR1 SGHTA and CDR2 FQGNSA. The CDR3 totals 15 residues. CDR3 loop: CASSVRDSLNTEAFF. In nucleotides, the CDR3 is TGTGCCAGCAGCGTACGGGACAGCCTTAACACTGAAGCTTTCTTT. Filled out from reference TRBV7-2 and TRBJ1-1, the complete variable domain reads GAGVSQSPSNKVTEKGKDVELRCDPISGHTALYWYRQSLGQGLEFLIYFQGNSAPDKSGLPSDRFSAERTGGSVSTLTIQRTQQEDSAVYLCASSVRDSLNTEAFFGQGTRLTVV.

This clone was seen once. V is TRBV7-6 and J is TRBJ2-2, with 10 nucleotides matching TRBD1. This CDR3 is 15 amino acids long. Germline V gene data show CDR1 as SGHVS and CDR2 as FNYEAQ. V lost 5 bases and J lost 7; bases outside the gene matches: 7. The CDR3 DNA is TGTGCCAGCAGCATACGACAGGGGGCGAGCGGGGAGCTGTTTTTT. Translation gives CASSIRQGASGELFF.

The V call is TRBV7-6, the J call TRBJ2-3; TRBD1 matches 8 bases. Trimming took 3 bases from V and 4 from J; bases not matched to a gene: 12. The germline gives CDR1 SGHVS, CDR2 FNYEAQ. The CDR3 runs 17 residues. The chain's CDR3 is CASSLGSGGYSPDTQYF. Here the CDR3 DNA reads TGTGCCAGCAGCTTGGGCTCAGGGGGCTATTCGCCAGATACGCAGTATTTT. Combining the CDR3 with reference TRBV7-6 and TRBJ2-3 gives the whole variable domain GAGVSQSPRYKVTKRGQDVALRCDPISGHVSLYWYRQALGQGPEFLTYFNYEAQQDKSGLPNDRFSAERPEGSISTLTIQRTEQRDSAMYRCASSLGSGGYSPDTQYFGPGTRLTVL.

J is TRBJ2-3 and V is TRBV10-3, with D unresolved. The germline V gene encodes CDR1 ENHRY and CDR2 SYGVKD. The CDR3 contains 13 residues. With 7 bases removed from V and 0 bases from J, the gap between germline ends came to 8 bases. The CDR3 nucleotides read TGTGCCATCAAGGTAGCAAGCACAGATACGCAGTATTTT. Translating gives CAIKVASTDTQYF.

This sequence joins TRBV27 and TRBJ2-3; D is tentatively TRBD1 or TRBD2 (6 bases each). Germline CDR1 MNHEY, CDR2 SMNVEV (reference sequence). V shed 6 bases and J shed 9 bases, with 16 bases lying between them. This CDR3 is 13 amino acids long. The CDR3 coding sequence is TGTGCCAGCAGCCCACAGGGACTGAAGACGCAGTATTTT. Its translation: CASSPQGLKTQYF.

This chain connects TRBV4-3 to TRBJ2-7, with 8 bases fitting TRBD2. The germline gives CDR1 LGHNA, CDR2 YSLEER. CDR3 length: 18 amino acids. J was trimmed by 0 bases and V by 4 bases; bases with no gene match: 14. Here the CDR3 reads CASSPPGTGGPLSYEQYF. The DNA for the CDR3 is TGCGCCAGCAGCCCCCCGGGGACGGGAGGGCCCCTCTCCTACGAGCAGTACTTC.

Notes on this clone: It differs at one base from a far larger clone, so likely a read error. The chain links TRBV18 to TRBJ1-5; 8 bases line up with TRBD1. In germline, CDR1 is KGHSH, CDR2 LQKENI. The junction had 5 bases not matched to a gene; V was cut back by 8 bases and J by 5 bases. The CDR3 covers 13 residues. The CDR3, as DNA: TGTGCCAGCCCCGGACAGGGCCATCAGCCCCAGCATTTT. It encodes CASPGQGHQPQHF. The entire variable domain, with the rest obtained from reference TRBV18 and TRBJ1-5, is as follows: NAGVMQNPRHLVRRRGQEARLRCSPMKGHSHVYWYRQLPEEGLKFMVYLQKENIIDESGMPKERFSAEFPKEGPSILRIQQVVRGDSAAYFCASPGQGHQPQHFGDGTRLSIL.

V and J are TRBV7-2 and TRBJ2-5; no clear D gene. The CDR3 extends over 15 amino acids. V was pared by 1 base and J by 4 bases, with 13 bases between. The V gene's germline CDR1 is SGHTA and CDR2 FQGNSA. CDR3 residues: CASSLGGSQGETQYF. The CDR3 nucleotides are TGTGCCAGCAGCTTAGGAGGCAGCCAAGGAGAGACCCAGTACTTC. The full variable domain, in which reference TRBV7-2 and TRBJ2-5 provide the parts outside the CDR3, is GAGVSQSPSNKVTEKGKDVELRCDPISGHTALYWYRQSLGQGLEFLIYFQGNSAPDKSGLPSDRFSAERTGGSVSTLTIQRTQQEDSAVYLCASSLGGSQGETQYFGPGTRLLVL.

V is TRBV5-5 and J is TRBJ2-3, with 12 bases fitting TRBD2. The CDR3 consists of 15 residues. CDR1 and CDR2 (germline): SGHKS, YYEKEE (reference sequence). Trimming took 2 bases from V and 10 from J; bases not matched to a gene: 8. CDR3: CASSFLAGGDSAQYF. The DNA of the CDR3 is TGTGCCAGCAGCTTCCTAGCGGGAGGGGATTCGGCGCAGTATTTT. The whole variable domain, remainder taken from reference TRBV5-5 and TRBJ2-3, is DAGVTQSPTHLIKTRGQQVTLRCSPISGHKSVSWYQQVLGQGPQFIFQYYEKEERGRGNFPDRFSARQFPNYSSELNVNALLLGDSALYLCASSFLAGGDSAQYFGPGTRLTVL.

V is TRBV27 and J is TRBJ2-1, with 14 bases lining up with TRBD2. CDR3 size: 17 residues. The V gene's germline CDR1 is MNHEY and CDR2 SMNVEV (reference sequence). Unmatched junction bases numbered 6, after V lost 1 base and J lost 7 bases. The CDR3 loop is CASSLWGGTSGRNEQFF. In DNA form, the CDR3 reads TGTGCCAGCAGTTTATGGGGGGGGACTAGCGGGAGAAATGAGCAGTTCTTC.

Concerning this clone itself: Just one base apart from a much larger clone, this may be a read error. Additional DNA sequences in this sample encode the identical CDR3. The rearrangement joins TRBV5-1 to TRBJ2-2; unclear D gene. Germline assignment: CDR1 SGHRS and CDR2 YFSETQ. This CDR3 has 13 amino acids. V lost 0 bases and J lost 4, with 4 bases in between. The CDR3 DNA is TGCGCCAGCAGCTTGGAGCCCACCGGGGAGCTGTTTTTT. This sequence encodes CASSLEPTGELFF.

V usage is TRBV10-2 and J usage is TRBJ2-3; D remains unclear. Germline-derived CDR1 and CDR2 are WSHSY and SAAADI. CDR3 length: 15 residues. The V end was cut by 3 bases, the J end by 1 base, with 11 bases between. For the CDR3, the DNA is TGCGCCAGCAGTGATAGGCATTCTGGCACAGATACGCAGTATTTT. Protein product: CASSDRHSGTDTQYF.

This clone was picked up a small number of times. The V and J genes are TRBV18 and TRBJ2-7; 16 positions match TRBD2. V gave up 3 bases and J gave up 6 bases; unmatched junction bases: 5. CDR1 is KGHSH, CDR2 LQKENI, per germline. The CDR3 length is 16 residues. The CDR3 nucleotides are TGTGCCAGCTCACCTCCGGGACTAGCGGGAGGGACCGAGCAGTACTTC. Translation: CASSPPGLAGGTEQYF. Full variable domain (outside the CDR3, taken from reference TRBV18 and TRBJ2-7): NAGVMQNPRHLVRRRGQEARLRCSPMKGHSHVYWYRQLPEEGLKFMVYLQKENIIDESGMPKERFSAEFPKEGPSILRIQQVVRGDSAAYFCASSPPGLAGGTEQYFGPGTRLTVT.

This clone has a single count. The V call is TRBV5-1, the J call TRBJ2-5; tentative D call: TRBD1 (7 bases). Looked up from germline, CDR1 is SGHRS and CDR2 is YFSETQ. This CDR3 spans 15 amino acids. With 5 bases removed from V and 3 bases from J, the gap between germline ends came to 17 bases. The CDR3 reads CASRTRGTAEETQYF. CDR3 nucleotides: TGCGCCAGCAGAACCCGCGGGACAGCCGAAGAGACCCAGTACTTC.

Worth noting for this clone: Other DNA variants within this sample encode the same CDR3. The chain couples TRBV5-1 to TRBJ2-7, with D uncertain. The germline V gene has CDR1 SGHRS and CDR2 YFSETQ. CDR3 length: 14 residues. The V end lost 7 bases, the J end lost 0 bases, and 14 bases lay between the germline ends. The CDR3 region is CASSTDASSYEQYF. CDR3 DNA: TGCGCCAGCTCAACCGACGCGAGCTCCTACGAGCAGTACTTC.

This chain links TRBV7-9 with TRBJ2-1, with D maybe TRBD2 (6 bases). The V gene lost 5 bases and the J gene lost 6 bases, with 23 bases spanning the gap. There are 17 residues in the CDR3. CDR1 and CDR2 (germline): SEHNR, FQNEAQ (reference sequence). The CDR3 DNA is TGTGCCAGCAGCCCTTTTTGGGGGAGGAGGGATTCCAATGAGCAGTTCTTC. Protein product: CASSPFWGRRDSNEQFF.

The CDR3 DNA is TGTGCCAGCGCCCCTTCCCCCCTTTACGAGCAGTACTTC. Translated, it gives CASAPSPLYEQYF. The J gene is TRBJ2-7, the V gene TRBV2; D gene unclear. Trimming stripped 8 bases from V and 4 bases from J, with 15 bases between. Germline values: CDR1 SNHLY, CDR2 FYNNEI. The CDR3 runs to 13 residues.

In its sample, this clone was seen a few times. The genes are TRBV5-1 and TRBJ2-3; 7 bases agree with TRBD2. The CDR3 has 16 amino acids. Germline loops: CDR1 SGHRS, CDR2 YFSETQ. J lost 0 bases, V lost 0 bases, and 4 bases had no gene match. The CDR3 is CASSLGLAASTDTQYF. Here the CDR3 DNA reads TGCGCCAGCAGCTTGGGCCTAGCGGCTAGCACAGATACGCAGTATTTT. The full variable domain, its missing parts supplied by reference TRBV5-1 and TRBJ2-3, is KAGVTQTPRYLIKTRGQQVTLSCSPISGHRSVSWYQQTPGQGLQFLFEYFSETQRNKGNFPGRFSGRQFSNSRSEMNVSTLELGDSALYLCASSLGLAASTDTQYFGPGTRLTVL.

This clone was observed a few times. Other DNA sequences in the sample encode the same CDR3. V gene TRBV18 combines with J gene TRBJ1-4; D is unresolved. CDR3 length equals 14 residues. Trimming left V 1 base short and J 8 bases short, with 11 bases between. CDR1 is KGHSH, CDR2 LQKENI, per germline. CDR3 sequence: CASSPLGGTEKLFF. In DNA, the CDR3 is TGTGCCAGCTCACCACTTGGAGGTACCGAAAAACTGTTTTTT.

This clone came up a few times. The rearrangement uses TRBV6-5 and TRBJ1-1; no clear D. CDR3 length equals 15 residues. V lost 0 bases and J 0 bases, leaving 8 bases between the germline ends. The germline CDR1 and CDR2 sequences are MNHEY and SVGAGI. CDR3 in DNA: TGTGCCAGCAGTTACTCGAAATATGTGAACACTGAAGCTTTCTTT. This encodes CASSYSKYVNTEAFF.

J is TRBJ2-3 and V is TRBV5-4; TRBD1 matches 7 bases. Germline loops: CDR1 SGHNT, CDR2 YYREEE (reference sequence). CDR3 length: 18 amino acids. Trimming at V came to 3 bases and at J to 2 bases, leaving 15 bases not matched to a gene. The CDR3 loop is CASSSRGQAGGFTDTQYF. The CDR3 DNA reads TGTGCCAGCAGCTCTCGTGGGCAGGCAGGGGGATTCACAGATACGCAGTATTTT.

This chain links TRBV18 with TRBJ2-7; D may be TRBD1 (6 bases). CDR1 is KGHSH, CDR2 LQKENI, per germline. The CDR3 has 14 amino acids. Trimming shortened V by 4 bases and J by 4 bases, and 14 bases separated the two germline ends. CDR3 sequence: CASSHDRLGYEQYF. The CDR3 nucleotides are TGTGCCAGCTCACACGACAGGCTGGGGTACGAGCAGTACTTC.

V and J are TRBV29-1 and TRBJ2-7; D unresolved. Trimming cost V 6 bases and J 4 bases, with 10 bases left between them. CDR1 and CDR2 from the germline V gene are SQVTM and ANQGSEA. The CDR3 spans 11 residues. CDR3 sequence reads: CSVLTVYEQYF. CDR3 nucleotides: TGCAGCGTCTTGACCGTGTACGAGCAGTACTTC.